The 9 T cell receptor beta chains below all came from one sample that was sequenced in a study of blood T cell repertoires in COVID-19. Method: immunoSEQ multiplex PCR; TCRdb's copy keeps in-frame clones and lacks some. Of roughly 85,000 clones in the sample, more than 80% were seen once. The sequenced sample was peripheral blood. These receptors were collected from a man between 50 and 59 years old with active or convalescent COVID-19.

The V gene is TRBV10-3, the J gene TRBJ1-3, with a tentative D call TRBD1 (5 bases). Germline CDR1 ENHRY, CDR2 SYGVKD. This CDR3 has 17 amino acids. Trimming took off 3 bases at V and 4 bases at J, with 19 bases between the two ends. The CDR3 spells CAISDMNRPDIGNTIYF. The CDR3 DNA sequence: TGTGCCATCAGTGACATGAACAGGCCAGATATAGGAAACACCATATATTTT.

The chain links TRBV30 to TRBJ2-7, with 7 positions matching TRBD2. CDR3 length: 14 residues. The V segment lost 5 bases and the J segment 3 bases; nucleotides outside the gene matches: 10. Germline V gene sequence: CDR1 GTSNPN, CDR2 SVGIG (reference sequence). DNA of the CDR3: TGTGCCTGGGATCCCCGGGGAGGGTACTACGAGCAGTACTTC. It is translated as CAWDPRGGYYEQYF.

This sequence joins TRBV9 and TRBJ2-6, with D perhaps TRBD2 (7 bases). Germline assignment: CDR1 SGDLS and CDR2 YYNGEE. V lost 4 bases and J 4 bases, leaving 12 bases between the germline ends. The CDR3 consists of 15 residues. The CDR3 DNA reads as TGTGCCAGCAGCAGGGGGGGTTCAGGGGCCAACGTCCTGACTTTC. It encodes CASSRGGSGANVLTF.

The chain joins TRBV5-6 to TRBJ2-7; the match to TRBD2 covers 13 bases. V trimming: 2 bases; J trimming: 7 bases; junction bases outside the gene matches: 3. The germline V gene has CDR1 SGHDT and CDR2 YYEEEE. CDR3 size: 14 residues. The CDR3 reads CASSLGLAGEEQYF. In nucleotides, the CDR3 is TGTGCCAGCAGCTTAGGACTAGCGGGAGAAGAGCAGTACTTC.

DNA for the CDR3: TGTGCCAGCAGTTCCGGGACAGATTCCTACGAGCAGTACTTC. Amino acid sequence: CASSSGTDSYEQYF. J is TRBJ2-7 and V is TRBV9, with 7 bases lining up with TRBD1. Trimming removed 5 bases from V and 1 base from J; junction bases left unmatched: 6. Germline V gene sequence: CDR1 SGDLS, CDR2 YYNGEE. The CDR3 extends over 14 amino acids.

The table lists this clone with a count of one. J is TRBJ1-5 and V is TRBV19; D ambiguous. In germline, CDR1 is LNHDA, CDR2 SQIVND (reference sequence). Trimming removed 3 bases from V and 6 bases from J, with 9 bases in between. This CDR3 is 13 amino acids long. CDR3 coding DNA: TGTGCCAGTAGTATTCAGTGGGCTCAGCCCCAGCATTTT. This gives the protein CASSIQWAQPQHF.

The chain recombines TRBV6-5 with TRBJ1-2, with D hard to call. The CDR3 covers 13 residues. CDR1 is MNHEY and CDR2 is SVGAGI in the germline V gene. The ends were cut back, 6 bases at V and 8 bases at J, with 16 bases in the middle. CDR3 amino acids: CASSRTESKGYTF. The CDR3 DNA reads TGTGCCAGCAGCAGAACAGAGTCGAAGGGCTACACCTTC.

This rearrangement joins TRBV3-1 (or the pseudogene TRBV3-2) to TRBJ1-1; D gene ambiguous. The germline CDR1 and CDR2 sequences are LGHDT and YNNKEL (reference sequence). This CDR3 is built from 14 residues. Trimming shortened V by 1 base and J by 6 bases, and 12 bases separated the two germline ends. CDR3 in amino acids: CASSQGREPAEAFF. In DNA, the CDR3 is TGTGCCAGCAGCCAAGGGAGGGAACCAGCTGAAGCTTTCTTT.

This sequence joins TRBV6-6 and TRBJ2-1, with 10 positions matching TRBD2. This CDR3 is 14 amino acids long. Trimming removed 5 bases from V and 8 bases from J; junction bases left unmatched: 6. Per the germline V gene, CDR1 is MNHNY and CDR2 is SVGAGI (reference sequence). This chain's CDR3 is CASSSGRAPDEQFF. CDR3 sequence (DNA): TGTGCCAGCAGTAGCGGGAGGGCCCCGGATGAGCAGTTCTTC.